This T cell receptor (beta chain) was recovered during a study of CD8+ T cells in alopecia areata. A remark on this clone: Its target is unknown.

Study-wide points: Tissue-resident alphabeta T cells belonging to normal skin likewise get sequenced within scalp specimens. In lesional scalp, particularly from alopecia totalis/universalis, clonality was higher than in normal scalp.

Indicated treatment: oral pan-JAK inhibitor, 5-10 mg twice daily. As the sequencing template, cDNA was produced by extracting RNA and reverse transcribing it. Libraries were prepared by immunoSEQ multiplex PCR; TCRdb keeps only in-frame clonotypes and omits some of them. This table has 75,000 to 100,000 clones, more than 65% appearing once. Germline V gene lookup returns CDR1 WSHSY and CDR2 SAAADI. The CDR3 runs 13 residues. The V end was cut by 2 bases, the J end by 11 bases, with 16 bases between. The chain couples TRBV10-2 to TRBJ2-7; tentative D call: TRBD2 (7 bases). Sequenced material: CD8+ T cells sorted from blood, taken between weeks 43 and 45, from a patient treated with tofacitinib. The receptor comes from a human donor with alopecia areata. CDR3 nucleotides: TGCGCCAGCAGTGAGGTCGTAGGGGGGGGTGAGTACTTC. This codes for CASSEVVGGGEYF.